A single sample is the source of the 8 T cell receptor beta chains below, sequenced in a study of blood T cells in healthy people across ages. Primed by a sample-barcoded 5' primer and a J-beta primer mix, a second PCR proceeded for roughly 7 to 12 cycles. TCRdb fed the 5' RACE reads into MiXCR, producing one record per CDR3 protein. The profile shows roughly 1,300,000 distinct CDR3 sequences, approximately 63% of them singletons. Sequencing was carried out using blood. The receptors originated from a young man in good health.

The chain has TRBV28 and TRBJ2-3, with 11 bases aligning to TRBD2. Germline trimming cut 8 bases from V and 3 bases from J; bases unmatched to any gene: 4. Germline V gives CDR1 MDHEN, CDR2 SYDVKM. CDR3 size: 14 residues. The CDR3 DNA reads TGTGCCAGCCTACTAGCGGGAGCGACAGATACGCAGTATTTT. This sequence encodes CASLLAGATDTQYF.

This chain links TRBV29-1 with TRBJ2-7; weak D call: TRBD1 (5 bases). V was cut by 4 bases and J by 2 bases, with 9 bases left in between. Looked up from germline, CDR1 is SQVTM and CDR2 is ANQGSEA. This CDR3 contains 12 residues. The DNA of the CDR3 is TGCAGCGTTGGTGAGACAGCCTACGAGCAGTACTTC. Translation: CSVGETAYEQYF.

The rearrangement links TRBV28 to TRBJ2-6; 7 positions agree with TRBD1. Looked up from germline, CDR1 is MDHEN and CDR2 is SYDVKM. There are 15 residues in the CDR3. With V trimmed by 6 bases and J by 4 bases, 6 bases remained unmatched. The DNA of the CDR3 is TGTGCCAGCAGAACAGGGGATGCGGGGGCCAACGTCCTGACTTTC. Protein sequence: CASRTGDAGANVLTF. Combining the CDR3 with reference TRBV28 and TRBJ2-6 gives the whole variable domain DVKVTQSSRYLVKRTGEKVFLECVQDMDHENMFWYRQDPGLGLRLIYFSYDVKMKEKGDIPEGYSVSREKKERFSLILESASTNQTSMYLCASRTGDAGANVLTFGAGSRLTVL.

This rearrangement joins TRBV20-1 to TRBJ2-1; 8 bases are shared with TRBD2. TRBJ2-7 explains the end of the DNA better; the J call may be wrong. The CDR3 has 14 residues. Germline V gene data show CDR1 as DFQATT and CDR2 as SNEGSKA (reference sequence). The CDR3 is CSAQVTSGTDEQYF. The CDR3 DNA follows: TGCAGCGCCCAGGTCACTAGCGGAACCGACGAGCAGTACTTC.

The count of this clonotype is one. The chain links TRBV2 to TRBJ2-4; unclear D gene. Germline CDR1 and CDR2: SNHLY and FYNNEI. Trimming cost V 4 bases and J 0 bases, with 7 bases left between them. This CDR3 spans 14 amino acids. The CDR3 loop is CASSGTSAKNIQYF. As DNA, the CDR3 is TGTGCCAGCAGTGGGACCTCAGCCAAAAACATTCAGTACTTC. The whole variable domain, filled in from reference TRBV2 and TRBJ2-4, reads EPEVTQTPSHQVTQMGQEVILRCVPISNHLYFYWYRQILGQKVEFLVSFYNNEISEKSEIFDDQFSVERPDGSNFTLKIRSTKLEDSAMYFCASSGTSAKNIQYFGAGTRLSVL.

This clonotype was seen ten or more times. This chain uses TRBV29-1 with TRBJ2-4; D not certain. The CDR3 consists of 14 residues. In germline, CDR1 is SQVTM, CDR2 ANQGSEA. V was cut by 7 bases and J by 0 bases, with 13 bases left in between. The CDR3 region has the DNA TGCAGCGCCGGGTACTCTCTAGCCAAAAACATTCAGTACTTC. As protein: CSAGYSLAKNIQYF.

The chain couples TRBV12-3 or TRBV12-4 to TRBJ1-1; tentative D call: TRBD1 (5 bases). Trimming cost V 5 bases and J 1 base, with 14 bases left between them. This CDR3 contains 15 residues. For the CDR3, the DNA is TGTGCCAGCAGTGAACCAGGGCTAGAGAACACTGAAGCTTTCTTT. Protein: CASSEPGLENTEAFF.

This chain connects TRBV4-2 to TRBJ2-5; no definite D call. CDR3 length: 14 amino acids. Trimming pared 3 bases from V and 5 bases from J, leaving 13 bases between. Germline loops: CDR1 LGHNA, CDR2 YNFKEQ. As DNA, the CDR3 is TGTGCCAGCAGCCAGCCAGGTGTTTCTGAGACCCAGTACTTC. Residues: CASSQPGVSETQYF.